These T cell receptor beta chains were read from a single sample in a study of shared clonotypes between healthy human individuals. Generated by immunoSEQ multiplex PCR, the TCRdb table keeps only in-frame clones and is missing some. This table holds some 1,600,000 clones, about 98% found once. The specimen sequenced was naive CD4+ T cells sorted from blood. Receptor source: a man younger than 45 in good health. The CDR3 runs from the conserved cysteine through the conserved F or W. D genes are given only for firm matches. Some rows have no size entry. The others give once, few or many, or a class for an expanded clone.

D gene	J gene	V gene	clone size	CDR3 DNA	CDR3 protein
.	TRBJ2-5	TRBV7-9	.	TGTGCCAGCACCCTCGGCTCGGAGACCCAGTACTTC	CASTLGSETQYF
.	TRBJ2-7	TRBV9	.	TGTGCCAGCAGCGTAGCGGGGAGAGGCTACGAGCAGTACTTC	CASSVAGRGYEQYF
.	TRBJ2-1	TRBV28	.	TGTGCCAGCAGTTCCCCGGGACTGCCTATTAATGAGCAGTTCTTC	CASSSPGLPINEQFF
.	TRBJ2-3	TRBV6-4	.	TGTGCCAGCAGTGTATCCAGCAGTCCTCTGGGAGATACGCAGTATTTT	CASSVSSSPLGDTQYF
.	TRBJ2-7	TRBV5-5	.	TGTGCCAGCAGCTTACGGGGCACAGCTGCCCACTACGAGCAGTACTTC	CASSLRGTAAHYEQYF
.	TRBJ2-2	TRBV5-1	.	TGCGCCAGCAGCTTGGAGGTCAGATCGAACACCGGGGAGCTGTTTTTT	CASSLEVRSNTGELFF
.	TRBJ2-7	TRBV7-9	once	TGTGCCAGCAGCCGAGTCGGACATCTTGAGGGATTTATATACGAGCAGTACTTC	CASSRVGHLEGFIYEQYF
.	TRBJ2-5	TRBV29-1	.	TGCAGCGGCCTGGGGCGGGGCCGGATGCAAGAGACCCAGTACTTC	CSGLGRGRMQETQYF
.	TRBJ1-4	TRBV28	.	TGTGCCAGCAATCAGGCCCCTAATGAAAAACTGTTTTTT	CASNQAPNEKLFF
TRBD2	TRBJ2-1	TRBV5-1	.	TGCGCCAGCAGCCCGACTAGCGGGAGCTCTGAGCAGTTCTTC	CASSPTSGSSEQFF
.	TRBJ2-2	TRBV7-3	.	TGTGCCAGCAGCTCAGGGGAGGACACCGGGGAGCTGTTTTTT	CASSSGEDTGELFF
TRBD2	TRBJ2-7	TRBV6-6	.	TGTGCCAGCAGTCTCGGAGGCACTAGCGGAACCGAGCAGTACTTC	CASSLGGTSGTEQYF
TRBD2	TRBJ2-7	TRBV6-5	.	TGTGCCAGCAGTTACTGGGCTAGCGGGAGCTTGGGTGAGCAGTACTTC	CASSYWASGSLGEQYF
.	TRBJ2-1	TRBV30	.	TGTGCCTGGGGCCAGGGGCAAACCTACAATGAGCAGTTCTTC	CAWGQGQTYNEQFF
.	TRBJ2-7	TRBV6-6	.	TGTGCCAGCAGTTACTCCGGCCAGGCGGGCTACGAGCAGTACTTC	CASSYSGQAGYEQYF
TRBD1	TRBJ2-6	TRBV12-5	.	TGTGCTAGTGGCCTAACCCTCGGACAGGGTACTGGGGCCAACGTCCTGACTTTC	CASGLTLGQGTGANVLTF
.	TRBJ2-2	TRBV11-2	.	TGTGCCAGCAGGATATCTGGGTGGGGCGTTGACACCGGGGAGCTGTTTTTT	CASRISGWGVDTGELFF
.	TRBJ1-1	TRBV6-5	.	TGTGCCAGCAGATCACAGGGTTTAACTTTCTTT	CASRSQGLTFF
TRBD1	TRBJ1-1	TRBV28	.	TGTGCCAGCAGTCCCGGACAGGGCACTGAAGCTTTCTTT	CASSPGQGTEAFF
.	TRBJ2-2	TRBV18	.	TGTGCCAGCTCACTAGAAGGAGGGCCCACCGGGGAGCTGTTTTTT	CASSLEGGPTGELFF
TRBD2	TRBJ2-7	TRBV27	once	TGTGCCAGCAGTTTAGCGGGGGGCTACGAGCAGTACTTC	CASSLAGGYEQYF
.	TRBJ2-1	TRBV7-2	once	TGTGCCAGCAGCTTAGACAGGGCCAGCTCCTACAATGAGCAGTTCTTC	CASSLDRASSYNEQFF
.	TRBJ1-3	TRBV6-4	.	TGTGCCAGCAGTGGACCCCCAACTAACAGGGTATCTAGACCGGGAAACACCATATATTTT	CASSGPPTNRVSRPGNTIYF
TRBD2	TRBJ2-1	TRBV11-2	.	TGTGCCAGCAGCTTAGTGGGAGGGTGGTCCTACAATGAGCAGTTCTTC	CASSLVGGWSYNEQFF
.	TRBJ1-1	TRBV5-1	.	TGCGCCAGCAGCTTGGGAAGGGCCTGGGCTAGCACTGAAGCTTTCTTT	CASSLGRAWASTEAFF
TRBD2	TRBJ2-1	TRBV7-3	.	TGTGCCAGCAGCCCAAAAGGGACTAGCGGGAGGGCTAATGAGCAGTTCTTC	CASSPKGTSGRANEQFF
.	TRBJ2-7	TRBV4-3	.	TGCGCCAGCAGCCAAGAACCAGGGAAGTACGAGCAGTACTTC	CASSQEPGKYEQYF
.	TRBJ1-2	TRBV21-1	.	TGTGCCAGCAGCAACCGGGACAGCACTAACTATGGCTACACCTTC	CASSNRDSTNYGYTF
.	TRBJ2-5	TRBV5-6	.	TGTGCCAGCAGCTTGGAGTTGGGAGTGGTGGTTAAAGAGACCCAGTACTTC	CASSLELGVVVKETQYF
TRBD2	TRBJ2-7	TRBV5-1	.	TGCGCCAGCAGCCGACAACTAGCGATCGACGAGCAGTACTTC	CASSRQLAIDEQYF
.	TRBJ2-1	TRBV7-2	.	TGTGCCAGCAGCCTAAGGGCGGGAAGAAACAATGAGCAGTTCTTC	CASSLRAGRNNEQFF
TRBD2	TRBJ2-7	TRBV19	.	TGTGCCAGTAGTATCGGCGGGAGCTCCTACGAGCAGTACTTC	CASSIGGSSYEQYF
.	TRBJ2-2	TRBV9	.	TGTGCCAGCAGCGTACAGGGCTCGAACACCGGGGAGCTGTTTTTT	CASSVQGSNTGELFF
.	TRBJ2-1	TRBV7-3	.	TGTGCCAGCAGCACCCCCCCGGCTGGGCCAGTTATCTTC	CASSTPPAGPVIF
TRBD1	TRBJ2-1	TRBV11-3	.	TGTGCCAGCAGCATATTTACAGGGGGTGAGCAGTTCTTC	CASSIFTGGEQFF
.	TRBJ2-2	TRBV7-9	once	TGTGCCAGCAGCTTTGGAGGGGCAGGGGTCACCGGGGAGCTGTTTTTT	CASSFGGAGVTGELFF
TRBD1	TRBJ1-4	TRBV7-9	.	TGTGCCAGCAGCCACAGGACAGGGGGAAATGAAAAACTGTTTTTT	CASSHRTGGNEKLFF
.	TRBJ2-1	TRBV7-8	once	TGTGCCAGCAGCTGGGATAGCGGAGTCTCCTACAATGAGCAGTTCTTC	CASSWDSGVSYNEQFF
TRBD2	TRBJ2-1	TRBV10-3	.	TGTGCCATCAGTAATCCCGGGACTAGGATCAATGAGCAGTTCTTC	CAISNPGTRINEQFF
.	TRBJ2-7	TRBV6-5	.	TGTGCCAGCAGTTACTCGAACAAAGCTAGCTCAAGCGAGCAGTACTTC	CASSYSNKASSSEQYF
.	TRBJ1-3	TRBV4-2	.	TGTGCCAGACAGGAAAACTCTGGAAACACCATATATTTT	CARQENSGNTIYF
TRBD1	TRBJ1-3	TRBV4-3	.	TGCGCCAGCAGCCAAGGGACAGGGGGAGCTGGAAACACCATATATTTT	CASSQGTGGAGNTIYF
.	TRBJ2-4	TRBV27	.	TGTGCCAGCAGTTTTACTTCGGGCCTTTTGTTGGGCATTCAGTACTTC	CASSFTSGLLLGIQYF